The 16 T cell receptor beta chains given below trace back to one sample, sequenced in a study of vaccination and CD4 T cells after COVID-19. No cognate antigen is known for these TCRs. The study sequenced cultured CD4+ T cell DNA using the Oncomine TCR Beta short-read assay. TCRdb re-called the PCR reads through MiXCR, storing one row per CDR3 protein. This table holds about 20,000 distinct CDR3 sequences, 43% found once. Stated treatment: roughly 10-day PBMC culture with coronavirus spike peptide pools or control peptides (ViraFEST assay). The sample consisted of CD4+ T cells from blood, cultured in vitro. The receptors were sampled from a human donor who had recovered from COVID-19.

CDR3 bases: TGTGCCAGCAGCCCATGGGACGGCGGCTCCTACAATGAGCAGTTCTTC. Amino acid sequence: CASSPWDGGSYNEQFF. This chain uses TRBV27 with TRBJ2-1; D may correspond to TRBD1 or TRBD2 (5 bases each). Trimming stripped 6 bases from V and 0 bases from J, with 15 bases between. CDR1 and CDR2 (germline): MNHEY, SMNVEV (reference sequence). The CDR3 spans 16 residues.

This clonotype was detected only a few times. The V call is TRBV20-1, the J call TRBJ2-7; 9 bases line up with TRBD1. The CDR3 totals 15 residues. Germline values: CDR1 DFQATT, CDR2 SNEGSKA (reference sequence). The V gene end was trimmed by 0 bases and the J gene end by 3 bases; junction bases not matched to a gene: 6. The CDR3 coding sequence is TGCAGTGCTAGAGATCCAGGGACAGGGAGCTACGAGCAGTACTTC. Translated, it gives CSARDPGTGSYEQYF.

The chain carries TRBV6-1 and TRBJ2-7; 7 nucleotides agree with TRBD1. The V gene end was trimmed by 6 bases and the J gene end by 3 bases; junction bases not matched to a gene: 8. CDR1 is MNHNS and CDR2 is SASEGT in the germline V gene. The CDR3 totals 14 residues. The CDR3 DNA follows: TGTGCCAGCAGGGCCGACAGGGCTTTCTACGAGCAGTACTTC. Translating gives CASRADRAFYEQYF.

This rearrangement joins TRBV5-3 to TRBJ1-6, with 7 bases identical to TRBD1. TRBV5-3 is recorded as an ORF, its role being uncertain. V trimming: 5 bases; J trimming: 6 bases; junction bases outside the gene matches: 11. This CDR3 is 16 amino acids long. CDR3 sequence (DNA): TGTGCCAGAAGGCGTCACACAGGGGTGGGTAATTCACCCCTCCACTTT. It codes for CARRRHTGVGNSPLHF.

This clonotype showed up just a few times. The CDR3 sequence is CASSPSTTGQGNSPLHF. The CDR3, as DNA: TGTGCCAGCAGTCCATCAACTACGGGACAGGGGAATTCACCCCTCCACTTT. J is TRBJ1-6 and V is TRBV12-3 or TRBV12-4; 10 bases fit TRBD1. J was trimmed by 7 bases and V by 5 bases; bases with no gene match: 11. This CDR3 has 17 residues.

The CDR3 nucleotides are TGTGCCAGCATCGGCCAGGGAGGGGGCTACGAGCAGTACTTC. It codes for CASIGQGGGYEQYF. The V and J genes are TRBV28 and TRBJ2-7, with D possibly TRBD2 on 7 matching bases. This CDR3 has 14 amino acids. CDR1 and CDR2 from the germline V gene are MDHEN and SYDVKM. V was cut by 7 bases and J by 3 bases, with 16 bases left in between.

This clonotype has a handful of counts. This rearrangement joins TRBV5-1 to TRBJ2-5; D is possibly TRBD2 (5 bases). The CDR3 consists of 15 residues. CDR1 is SGHRS and CDR2 is YFSETQ in the germline V gene. With 5 bases removed from V and 0 bases from J, the gap between germline ends came to 14 bases. The CDR3 loop reads CASSKSTGDQETQYF. In DNA, the CDR3 is TGCGCCAGCAGTAAAAGCACCGGGGACCAAGAGACCCAGTACTTC.

In nucleotides, the CDR3 is TGCAGTGCTCACGACAGGATGGCTGAAGCTTTCTTT. This sequence encodes CSAHDRMAEAFF. The chain joins TRBV20-1 to TRBJ1-1; possibly TRBD1 for D (6 bases). The germline gives CDR1 DFQATT, CDR2 SNEGSKA (reference sequence). This CDR3 spans 12 amino acids. Trimming took off 5 bases at V and 6 bases at J, with 13 bases between the two ends.

The chain joins TRBV19 to TRBJ2-2; 9 bases line up with TRBD2. The V segment lost 6 bases and the J segment 1 base; nucleotides outside the gene matches: 6. CDR3 length: 16 residues. In germline, CDR1 is LNHDA, CDR2 SQIVND (reference sequence). The CDR3 DNA sequence: TGTGCCAGTAGCCCTTCTAGCGGGATGAACACCGGGGAGCTGTTTTTT. It yields the protein CASSPSSGMNTGELFF.

This clonotype has only a few counts. The chain employs TRBV29-1 and TRBJ1-1; possibly TRBD1 for D (5 bases). V lost 0 bases and J 11 bases, leaving 16 bases between the germline ends. Germline V gene lookup returns CDR1 SQVTM and CDR2 ANQGSEA. The CDR3 extends over 13 amino acids. Here the CDR3 DNA reads TGCAGCGTTGAAGATGTTGGGGCGGTCGGGGCTTTCTTT. It encodes CSVEDVGAVGAFF.

This clonotype was detected a few times. The J gene is TRBJ2-3, the V gene TRBV20-1; 7 positions match TRBD2. CDR3 length equals 13 residues. The germline V gene has CDR1 DFQATT and CDR2 SNEGSKA (reference sequence). The V gene end was trimmed by 5 bases and the J gene end by 3 bases; junction bases not matched to a gene: 5. DNA for the CDR3: TGCAGTGCTGCAGGACTAGGGACAGATACGCAGTATTTT. This encodes CSAAGLGTDTQYF.

This clonotype appeared a few times. The chain recombines TRBV7-3 with TRBJ2-6, with D tentatively TRBD1 or TRBD2 (6 bases each). The CDR3 has 19 amino acids. Germline V gene sequence: CDR1 SGHTA, CDR2 FQGTGA. Trimming removed 1 base at V and 0 bases at J, with 16 bases between. Here the CDR3 reads CASSLRGAGISSGANVLTF. As DNA, the CDR3 is TGTGCCAGCAGCTTAAGGGGGGCAGGGATCTCCTCTGGGGCCAACGTCCTGACTTTC.

The chain has TRBV20-1 and TRBJ2-5, with a possible D match to TRBD2 (5 bases). Germline values: CDR1 DFQATT, CDR2 SNEGSKA (reference sequence). V was cut by 3 bases and J by 5 bases, with 22 bases left in between. This CDR3 region has 16 residues. CDR3 DNA: TGCAGTGCTAGGGAGAGGGTTTGGAGTAGTAGGGAGACCCAGTACTTC. It codes for CSARERVWSSRETQYF.

The chain links TRBV18 to TRBJ1-5, with D possibly matching TRBD1 (5 bases). Germline-derived CDR1 and CDR2 are KGHSH and LQKENI. The CDR3 extends over 13 amino acids. The V gene lost 2 bases and the J gene lost 4 bases, with 6 bases spanning the gap. This chain's CDR3 is CASSPGGNQPQHF. CDR3 in DNA: TGTGCCAGCTCACCAGGGGGGAATCAGCCCCAGCATTTT.

The chain combines TRBV15 with TRBJ1-4; no definite D call. Germline CDR1 reads LNHNV; CDR2 reads YYDKDF (reference sequence). The germline V and J ends were trimmed by 0 bases and 0 bases, with 5 bases remaining between them. The CDR3 has 15 amino acids. The CDR3 here is CATSREAATNEKLFF. The CDR3 nucleotides are TGTGCCACCAGCAGAGAGGCAGCAACTAATGAAAAACTGTTTTTT.

This clonotype was counted between two and nine times. The V gene is TRBV20-1, the J gene TRBJ1-3; 7 positions match TRBD1. CDR1 and CDR2 from the germline V gene are DFQATT and SNEGSKA (reference sequence). The V gene end was trimmed by 6 bases and the J gene end by 2 bases; junction bases not matched to a gene: 7. This CDR3 is built from 14 residues. The CDR3 nucleotides are TGCAGTGCACCGGACAGGTCAGCTGGAAACACCATATATTTT. Its translation: CSAPDRSAGNTIYF.